This is a list of T cell receptor beta chains from one sample in a study of blood T cell repertoires in COVID-19. The data were produced by immunoSEQ multiplex PCR, yet TCRdb's version contains in-frame clones alone and is incomplete. The table lists 150,000 to 200,000 clones, more than 65% of them singletons. Sequences were obtained from PBMCs or T cells enriched from blood (not recorded which). These receptors all stem from a man aged 50-60 years who had recovered from COVID-19. Each CDR3 is given with its conserved first and last residue. The D gene is left open where the match is weak. Clone sizes are given selectively: once, few, many, or a class where the clone is expanded.

clone_size	j_call	v_call	d_call	cdr3_nt	cdr3_aa
.	TRBJ1-5	TRBV19	TRBD1	TGTGCCAGTAGTTTCCCGACAGGGGGCGGGCAGCCCCAGCATTTT	CASSFPTGGGQPQHF
.	TRBJ2-2	TRBV2	.	TGTGCCAGCAGTGACTTCGGCACCGGGGAGCTGTTTTTT	CASSDFGTGELFF
.	TRBJ1-2	TRBV28	.	TGTGCCAGCAGGCGCCTGTACTATGGCTACACCTTC	CASRRLYYGYTF
.	TRBJ2-7	TRBV19	TRBD1	TGTGCCAGTAGTATGTACCCGGCGGACAGGGGTTCCTACGAGCAGTACTTC	CASSMYPADRGSYEQYF
.	TRBJ2-1	TRBV9	.	TGTGCCAGCAGCGTATCCCCGGGGATAGCACATGAGCAGTTCTTC	CASSVSPGIAHEQFF
few	TRBJ1-5	TRBV19	.	TGTGCCAGTAGTATTCAGGTTGATCAGCCCCAGCATTTT	CASSIQVDQPQHF
.	TRBJ2-2	TRBV5-1	TRBD2	TGCGCCAGCAGCCCCGGGACTATAGCGGACACCGGGGAGCTGTTTTTT	CASSPGTIADTGELFF
.	TRBJ1-1	TRBV28	TRBD1	TGTGCCAGCCTGGACAGGGCAAACACTGAAGCTTTCTTT	CASLDRANTEAFF
.	TRBJ1-1	TRBV18	TRBD1	TGTGCCAGCTCACCACAGGGGGCCCGCCCTGAAGCTTTCTTT	CASSPQGARPEAFF
.	TRBJ2-5	TRBV7-2	.	TGTGCCAGCAGCTTAGAGGGGCGGCCCCAAGAGACCCAGTACTTC	CASSLEGRPQETQYF
.	TRBJ2-7	TRBV25-1	.	TGTGCCAGCAGTGGCCTACCCGACTACGAGCAGTACTTC	CASSGLPDYEQYF
.	TRBJ1-4	TRBV7-9	.	TGTGCCAGCAGCTTAGGAGCAACAACTAATGAAAAACTGTTTTTT	CASSLGATTNEKLFF
.	TRBJ1-2	TRBV19	.	TGTGCCAGTAGTATTGGGGGCGACTATGGCTACACCTTC	CASSIGGDYGYTF
few	TRBJ2-2	TRBV10-3	TRBD2	TGTGCCATCAGTACTAGCGGGGGGAACACCGGGGAGCTGTTTTTT	CAISTSGGNTGELFF
.	TRBJ1-3	TRBV25-1	TRBD1	TGTGCCAGCAGTGAGCCCACAGGGGGCTTCGGAAACACCATATATTTT	CASSEPTGGFGNTIYF
.	TRBJ1-2	TRBV5-1	TRBD1	TGCGCCAGCGGACCGGGGACAGGGACCCACCTATGGTTAGGCTACACCTTC	CASGPGTGTHLWLGYTF
.	TRBJ2-3	TRBV7-9	TRBD2	TGTGCCAGCAGCTTAGACGCGGGAGGGACAGATACGCAGTATTTT	CASSLDAGGTDTQYF
few	TRBJ2-2	TRBV7-3	.	TGTGCCAGCAGCTTATGGGGCAGGGAAGGCGGGGAGCTGTTTTTT	CASSLWGREGGELFF
.	TRBJ2-7	TRBV7-3	TRBD1	TGTGCCAGCAGCGAGCGACAGGGATTATTGTCCTACGAGCAGTACTTC	CASSERQGLLSYEQYF
few	TRBJ2-7	TRBV10-3	.	TGTGCCATTGAGGACAAATCCTACGAGCAGTACTTC	CAIEDKSYEQYF
.	TRBJ1-5	TRBV19	.	TGTGCCAGTACCCCAGATGGGCAGGGCAATCAGCCCCAGCATTTT	CASTPDGQGNQPQHF
.	TRBJ1-2	TRBV3-1/TRBV3-2	TRBD1	TGTGCCAGCAGCCATACTAACCGGGACAGGGGAGGCTATGGCTACACCTTC	CASSHTNRDRGGYGYTF
.	TRBJ2-6	TRBV18	.	TGTGCCAGCTCACCACAGTTAGTCGGGGCCAACGTCCTGACTTTC	CASSPQLVGANVLTF
.	TRBJ2-7	TRBV9	TRBD2	TGTGCCAGCAGCTCGAGGACTAGCGGGGACGAGCAGTACTTC	CASSSRTSGDEQYF
.	TRBJ2-3	TRBV5-8	.	TGTGCCAGCAGTCCCAGTACAGATACGCAGTATTTT	CASSPSTDTQYF
.	TRBJ2-2	TRBV24-1	TRBD1	TGTGCCACCAGTGAACCGGGACAGTCTTACACCGGGGAGCTGTTTTTT	CATSEPGQSYTGELFF
.	TRBJ2-1	TRBV5-1	TRBD2	TGCGCCAGCAGCTTGATGGGCGGGAGCCCCAATGAGCAGTTCTTC	CASSLMGGSPNEQFF
.	TRBJ2-2	TRBV14	.	TGTGCCAGCAGCCAACAGGGGCTAACCGGGGAGCTGTTTTTT	CASSQQGLTGELFF
many	TRBJ2-7	TRBV3-1/TRBV3-2	.	TGTGCCAGCAGCCATTACGGGGTCAACTACGAGCAGTACTTC	CASSHYGVNYEQYF
.	TRBJ2-2	TRBV5-1	.	TGCGCCAGCACCCCGGCGGGGGCCACCGGGGAGCTGTTTTTT	CASTPAGATGELFF
few	TRBJ2-7	TRBV7-9	.	TGTGCCAGCAGCTCGGAAGCGGCCTCCGTCGAGCAGTACTTC	CASSSEAASVEQYF
.	TRBJ2-5	TRBV7-8	TRBD2	TGTGCCAGCAGCAGCGGACTAGCGGGGGGTCCGACTCAAGAGACCCAGTACTTC	CASSSGLAGGPTQETQYF
.	TRBJ1-3	TRBV7-2	.	TGTGCCAGCAGCTTAGTGCGCCCGGGAAACACCATATATTTT	CASSLVRPGNTIYF
many	TRBJ1-1	TRBV19	.	TGTGCCAGTAGTATAATAATCGGGGGTGAGGAAAACACTGAAGCTTTCTTT	CASSIIIGGEENTEAFF
.	TRBJ2-3	TRBV4-1	.	TGCGCCAGCAGCCAACAAGGGGGGGCCTTTGAGGCAGATACGCAGTATTTT	CASSQQGGAFEADTQYF
.	TRBJ1-2	TRBV5-1	TRBD1	TGCGCCAGCAGCTTGGAAGCAGGGGGCTCCTATGGCTACACCTTC	CASSLEAGGSYGYTF
.	TRBJ2-5	TRBV4-2	TRBD2	TGTGCCAGCAGCCAAGGGACGGCGGGAGGCAAAGAGACCCAGTACTTC	CASSQGTAGGKETQYF
.	TRBJ2-2	TRBV28	.	TGTGCCAGCAGTCGCCGTGGCAGTTTAAACACCGGGGAGCTGTTTTTT	CASSRRGSLNTGELFF
.	TRBJ1-4	TRBV18	.	TGTGCCAGCTCACCAGGACCAACAGGTGATGGTGAAAAACTGTTTTTT	CASSPGPTGDGEKLFF
.	TRBJ2-3	TRBV7-9	.	TGTGCCAGCAGCACGGACACCTTCACAGATACGCAGTATTTT	CASSTDTFTDTQYF
.	TRBJ2-2	TRBV2	.	TGTGCCAGCAGTGCAAGACAGCCTAACACCGGGGAGCTGTTTTTT	CASSARQPNTGELFF
.	TRBJ2-5	TRBV5-4	TRBD2	TGTGCCAGCAGCTTGTCTAGCGGGGGATTCGTGGAGACCCAGTACTTC	CASSLSSGGFVETQYF
.	TRBJ2-1	TRBV6-5	.	TGTGCCAGCAGTTACGGGTCAGACGGGATCAATGAGCAGTTCTTC	CASSYGSDGINEQFF
few	TRBJ2-2	TRBV29-1	TRBD1	TGCAGCGTCGCCCCTGGGACAGGGACCGGGGAGCTGTTTTTT	CSVAPGTGTGELFF
.	TRBJ1-1	TRBV28	.	TGTGCCAGCAGTTCAAACCGGGTAGCGAACACTGAAGCTTTCTTT	CASSSNRVANTEAFF